These T cell receptor beta chains were read from a single sample in a study of blood T cell repertoires in COVID-19. Sequencing was performed with immunoSEQ multiplex PCR; in TCRdb, only in-frame clones are kept and a portion is missing. The sample yields some 76,000 clones, approximately 78% seen once. The sequenced sample consisted of peripheral blood. Every receptor here comes from a woman aged 55-69 years with acute or convalescent COVID-19. Both conserved end residues are part of each CDR3. The D gene is left open where the match is weak. Rows give clone size only sometimes, using once, few, many, or a class for an expanded clone.

V gene,D gene,clone size,J gene,CDR3 DNA,CDR3 protein
TRBV30,TRBD1,-,TRBJ1-1,TGTGCCTGGAGTGGATCGGAGACAGGGGCAAACACTGAAGCTTTCTTT,CAWSGSETGANTEAFF
TRBV6-5,-,-,TRBJ2-7,TGTGCCAGCCCCAGAGGACTCTTGTTATCCTACGAGCAGTACTTC,CASPRGLLLSYEQYF
TRBV3-1/TRBV3-2,-,-,TRBJ1-2,TGTGCCAGCAGCCAAGAAGGGACTGGGAATAACTATGGCTACACCTTC,CASSQEGTGNNYGYTF
TRBV29-1,TRBD2,-,TRBJ2-3,TGCAGCGTGGTCAGCGGGGGACTCACAGATACGCAGTATTTT,CSVVSGGLTDTQYF
TRBV7-9,TRBD1,-,TRBJ2-7,TGTGCCAGCAGCCACTCCGGGACAGACTACGAGCAGTACTTC,CASSHSGTDYEQYF
TRBV6-5,-,-,TRBJ2-7,TGTGCCAGCAATACCAGGGGAGGGGAGCAGTACTTC,CASNTRGGEQYF
TRBV5-1,-,-,TRBJ2-1,TGCGCCAGCAGCTTGGTGGACACCTACAATGAGCAGTTCTTC,CASSLVDTYNEQFF
TRBV6-5,-,many,TRBJ2-1,TGTGCCAGCAGTCCGGGACTGGCATACAATGAGCAGTTCTTC,CASSPGLAYNEQFF
TRBV5-1,TRBD1,-,TRBJ1-2,TGCGCCAGCAGCCCGGGACAGGGGAAATATGGCTACACCTTC,CASSPGQGKYGYTF
TRBV29-1,-,-,TRBJ2-3,TGCAGCGTCTTCCGACAGGCGGCCACAGATACGCAGTATTTT,CSVFRQAATDTQYF
TRBV3-1/TRBV3-2,TRBD1,-,TRBJ2-6,TGTGCCAGCCGGGGACAGGACTTCCCCTCTGGGGCCAACGTCCTGACTTTC,CASRGQDFPSGANVLTF
TRBV6-5,-,-,TRBJ1-1,TGTGCCAGCACTCGAAGCCAGGGGACTGAAGCTTTCTTT,CASTRSQGTEAFF
TRBV3-1/TRBV3-2,-,-,TRBJ2-3,TGTGCCAGCAGCCAGGGGGCGGTCCCAGATACGCAGTATTTT,CASSQGAVPDTQYF
TRBV2,TRBD1,once,TRBJ1-1,TGTGCCAGCAACCTAGGACAGGGAGAAGCTTTCTTT,CASNLGQGEAFF
TRBV10-3,-,-,TRBJ1-4,TGTGCCATCTCCCCCCGGGCAGGGAATGAAAAACTGTTTTTT,CAISPRAGNEKLFF
TRBV11-3,-,-,TRBJ2-3,TGTGCCAGCAGCTTACGTTTGGCCCCCCCAGATACGCAGTATTTT,CASSLRLAPPDTQYF
TRBV3-1/TRBV3-2,-,-,TRBJ1-4,TGTGCCAGCAGCCAAGAGACGGCGGATGAAAAACTGTTTTTT,CASSQETADEKLFF
TRBV19,-,many,TRBJ1-2,TGTGCCAGTAGTATAACAGGCGAATCTAACTATGGCTACACCTTC,CASSITGESNYGYTF
TRBV6-1,-,-,TRBJ1-2,TGTGCCAGCAGTGAAAGACTAGGACGGTCTTTCTATGGCTACACCTTC,CASSERLGRSFYGYTF
TRBV19,-,once,TRBJ2-5,TGTGCCTCCTCCCGAGGCGGGACCCAGTACTTC,CASSRGGTQYF
TRBV7-2,-,-,TRBJ1-5,TGTGCCAGCAGCCCCAGGGCGTCTATGGATCAGCCCCAGCATTTT,CASSPRASMDQPQHF
TRBV6-5,-,-,TRBJ1-4,TGTGCCAGCAGTTACCGGGGAAAACTGTTTTTT,CASSYRGKLFF
TRBV29-1,-,-,TRBJ1-2,TGCAGCGCTCAACAGGGTAACTATGGCTACACCTTC,CSAQQGNYGYTF
TRBV11-3,-,-,TRBJ2-1,TGTGCCAGCAGCTTAGGACAGGACGACTACAATGAGCAGTTCTTC,CASSLGQDDYNEQFF
TRBV9,-,-,TRBJ2-3,TGTGCCAGCAGCGTGGTAGCAGATACGCAGTATTTT,CASSVVADTQYF
TRBV20-1,-,-,TRBJ1-4,TGCAGTGCTAGTCGGCTAGTCGGTGAAAAACTGTTTTTT,CSASRLVGEKLFF
TRBV19,-,-,TRBJ2-7,TGTGCCAGTAGTATAGTGGGCAGGGGTGCCTACGAGCAGTACTTC,CASSIVGRGAYEQYF
TRBV29-1,-,-,TRBJ2-7,TGCAGCGTTGAACACTTCTACGAGCAGTACTTC,CSVEHFYEQYF
TRBV29-1,TRBD1,-,TRBJ1-1,TGCAGCGTTCGACAGGGACTGAACACTGAAGCTTTCTTT,CSVRQGLNTEAFF
TRBV2,TRBD2,-,TRBJ2-3,TGTGCCAGCAGGAAGCTAGCGGGGGTCACTAGCACAGATACGCAGTATTTT,CASRKLAGVTSTDTQYF
TRBV10-1,TRBD1,-,TRBJ1-4,TGCGCCAGCAGTAATGACAGGGGGAACGAAAAACTGTTTTTT,CASSNDRGNEKLFF
TRBV7-9,-,-,TRBJ1-5,TGTGCCAGCAGCTTAGAAGAAGGATTGAGCGGAGGCAATCAGCCCCAGCATTTT,CASSLEEGLSGGNQPQHF
TRBV5-1,-,-,TRBJ1-1,TGCGCCAGCAGCTTGACGGGAAACACTGAAGCTTTCTTT,CASSLTGNTEAFF